A single sample is the source of the 24 T cell receptor beta chains below, sequenced in a study of shared clonotypes between healthy human individuals. Method: immunoSEQ multiplex PCR; TCRdb's copy keeps in-frame clones and lacks some. The sample holds approximately 650,000 clones, 95% seen once. It was CD45RO-negative cells, positively selected for CCR7, that made up naive CD8 cells, with terminally differentiated effector memory CD45RA+ cells excluded. The sample was naive CD8+ T cells sorted from blood. The receptor source for this set is a woman in her 30s in good health.

The V call is TRBV27, the J call TRBJ2-7; D unclear. Trimming took off 1 base at V and 2 bases at J, with 9 bases between the two ends. Germline CDR1 and CDR2: MNHEY and SMNVEV (reference sequence). The CDR3 extends over 14 amino acids. CDR3 amino acids: CASSLFAPTYEQYF. In DNA form, the CDR3 reads TGTGCCAGCAGTTTATTCGCCCCAACCTACGAGCAGTACTTC.

This chain links TRBV28 with TRBJ1-5; D is uncertain. The CDR3 has 17 amino acids. With 3 bases removed from V and 0 bases from J, the gap between germline ends came to 15 bases. CDR1 is MDHEN and CDR2 is SYDVKM in the germline V gene. CDR3 sequence reads: CASSFEEGAYSNQPQHF. The CDR3 DNA sequence: TGTGCCAGCAGTTTCGAAGAAGGAGCCTATAGCAATCAGCCCCAGCATTTT. Full variable domain (remainder filled in from reference TRBV28 and TRBJ1-5): DVKVTQSSRYLVKRTGEKVFLECVQDMDHENMFWYRQDPGLGLRLIYFSYDVKMKEKGDIPEGYSVSREKKERFSLILESASTNQTSMYLCASSFEEGAYSNQPQHFGDGTRLSIL.

The V call is TRBV28, the J call TRBJ1-1; no clear D. Germline CDR1 and CDR2: MDHEN and SYDVKM. The CDR3 totals 14 residues. Trimming took 2 bases from V and 2 from J, leaving 9 bases between them. The CDR3 sequence: CASSLGQLNTEAFF. DNA for the CDR3: TGTGCCAGCAGTTTAGGTCAGTTAAACACTGAAGCTTTCTTT.

The chain joins TRBV7-2 to TRBJ2-1; perhaps D is TRBD1 or TRBD2 (5 bases each). Germline V lookup: CDR1 SGHTA, CDR2 FQGNSA. Trimming pared 1 base from V and 6 bases from J, leaving 10 bases between. The length of the CDR3 is 14 residues. CDR3 residues: CASSLEGTPNEQFF. DNA of the CDR3: TGTGCCAGCAGCTTAGAGGGGACCCCCAATGAGCAGTTCTTC. The variable domain in full, with the rest retrieved from reference TRBV7-2 and TRBJ2-1, is GAGVSQSPSNKVTEKGKDVELRCDPISGHTALYWYRQSLGQGLEFLIYFQGNSAPDKSGLPSDRFSAERTGGSVSTLTIQRTQQEDSAVYLCASSLEGTPNEQFFGPGTRLTVL.

The chain is built from TRBV28 and TRBJ2-5; TRBD1 aligns across 8 bases. CDR1 MDHEN and CDR2 SYDVKM come from the germline V gene. V was pared by 5 bases and J by 1 base, with 12 bases of the junction left unmatched. This CDR3 region has 17 residues. The CDR3 bases are TGTGCCAGCAGTGGCACTCAGGGGGCGAACCCCCAAGAGACCCAGTACTTC. Protein: CASSGTQGANPQETQYF.

V and J are TRBV27 and TRBJ2-1; D is perhaps TRBD2 (5 bases). From germline, CDR1 is MNHEY and CDR2 SMNVEV (reference sequence). The CDR3 is made up of 14 amino acids. V lost 6 bases, J lost 7 bases, and 16 bases lay in between. CDR3 sequence reads: CASSNRAARNEQFF. CDR3 nucleotide sequence: TGTGCCAGCAGCAACCGAGCGGCAAGGAATGAGCAGTTCTTC.

As for this clone: Different DNA sequences within this sample yield the same CDR3. This chain uses TRBV4-1 with TRBJ1-5; 12 bases align to TRBD1. This CDR3 has 19 residues. V gave up 1 base and J gave up 5 bases; unmatched junction bases: 12. Germline CDR1 and CDR2: MGHRA and YSYEKL. The CDR3 DNA reads as TGCGCCAGCAGCCAAGTAGGGGGTGGGACAGGGGGCGCGGATCAGCCCCAGCATTTT. Translation: CASSQVGGGTGGADQPQHF.

This CDR3 reads CASRGNEQFF. CDR3 coding DNA: TGCGCCAGCAGAGGCAATGAGCAGTTCTTC. The chain couples TRBV4-1 to TRBJ2-1; no reliable D call. Germline values: CDR1 MGHRA, CDR2 YSYEKL. V was trimmed by 6 bases and J by 6 bases, leaving 3 bases between them. CDR3 size: 10 residues.

V is TRBV29-1 and J is TRBJ2-1; possibly TRBD1 or TRBD2 for D (9 bases each). V was shortened by 1 base and J by 5 bases, with 36 bases between the two germline ends. Germline loops: CDR1 SQVTM, CDR2 ANQGSEA. The CDR3 spans 22 residues. The CDR3 loop reads CSVEGGTGRRTGTSRIHNEQFF. DNA of the CDR3: TGCAGCGTTGAAGGGGGGACAGGGAGGCGTACCGGGACTAGCAGGATCCACAATGAGCAGTTCTTC.

Concerning this clone itself: Other DNA sequences in this specimen translate into the identical CDR3. The V gene is TRBV15, the J gene TRBJ1-1; no definite D call. V was clipped by 1 base and J by 1 base, with 7 bases between them. The CDR3 extends over 14 amino acids. Germline assignment: CDR1 LNHNV and CDR2 YYDKDF (reference sequence). The CDR3 sequence is CATSRGTENTEAFF. In nucleotides, the CDR3 is TGTGCCACCAGCAGAGGAACTGAGAACACTGAAGCTTTCTTT. The full variable domain, completed using reference TRBV15 and TRBJ1-1, is DAMVIQNPRYQVTQFGKPVTLSCSQTLNHNVMYWYQQKSSQAPKLLFHYYDKDFNNEADTPDNFQSRRPNTSFCFLDIRSPGLGDTAMYLCATSRGTENTEAFFGQGTRLTVV.

The chain links TRBV27 to TRBJ2-7, with 7 positions matching TRBD1. J lost 5 bases, V lost 0 bases, and 4 bases had no gene match. From germline, CDR1 is MNHEY and CDR2 SMNVEV (reference sequence). This CDR3 spans 14 amino acids. This CDR3 reads CASSLSIGGHEQYF. In nucleotides, the CDR3 is TGTGCCAGCAGTTTATCGATAGGGGGCCACGAGCAGTACTTC.

The V gene is TRBV13, the J gene TRBJ2-5; D is undetermined. Deletions cut 0 bases from V and 0 bases from J, with 2 bases between. From germline, CDR1 is PRHDT and CDR2 FYEKMQ (reference sequence). The CDR3 has 13 residues. The CDR3 protein is CASSLGHQETQYF. DNA of the CDR3: TGTGCCAGCAGCTTAGGGCACCAAGAGACCCAGTACTTC.

This chain connects TRBV10-2 to TRBJ1-1, with D perhaps matching TRBD1 (6 bases). The CDR3 is made up of 13 amino acids. V was clipped by 5 bases and J by 2 bases, with 9 bases between them. The germline CDR1 and CDR2 sequences are WSHSY and SAAADI. In DNA form, the CDR3 reads TGCGCCAGCAGTCCAGGGGTAAACACTGAAGCTTTCTTT. Amino acids: CASSPGVNTEAFF.

DNA of the CDR3: TGTGCCAGCAGTTTAGAGCCTTATAGCAATCAGCCCCAGCATTTT. This gives the protein CASSLEPYSNQPQHF. The chain combines TRBV28 with TRBJ1-5, with D unclear. The V end was cut by 2 bases, the J end by 0 bases, with 8 bases between. This CDR3 has 15 residues. In germline, CDR1 is MDHEN, CDR2 SYDVKM.

The chain couples TRBV19 to TRBJ1-4; D unclear. The CDR3 runs to 13 residues. The V and J ends lost 6 bases and 4 bases respectively, with 9 bases between them. Looked up from germline, CDR1 is LNHDA and CDR2 is SQIVND (reference sequence). The CDR3 DNA reads TGTGCCAGTAGCATCTCCTATAATGAAAAACTGTTTTTT. This sequence encodes CASSISYNEKLFF.

The chain recombines TRBV29-1 with TRBJ1-2; no clear D gene. V lost 4 bases, J lost 8 bases, and 11 bases lay in between. CDR3 length equals 11 residues. CDR1 and CDR2 from the germline V gene are SQVTM and ANQGSEA. CDR3 sequence reads: CSVVGGEGYTF. The CDR3, as DNA: TGCAGCGTTGTCGGCGGGGAGGGCTACACCTTC.

J is TRBJ2-7 and V is TRBV29-1; D is unclear. The CDR3 runs 12 residues. Germline V CDR1 and CDR2: SQVTM, ANQGSEA. V was pared by 3 bases and J by 6 bases, with 12 bases between. As DNA, the CDR3 is TGCAGCGTTGATCTCCTTTCCGGCGAGCAGTACTTC. Translated: CSVDLLSGEQYF.

This chain connects TRBV11-2 to TRBJ2-7; no definite D call. CDR1 is SGHAT, CDR2 FQNNGV, per germline. Trimming shortened V by 0 bases and J by 4 bases, and 16 bases separated the two germline ends. There are 16 residues in the CDR3. The CDR3 coding sequence is TGTGCCAGCAGCTTAGATCAGGCCGCTCTGAGTTACGAGCAGTACTTC. As protein: CASSLDQAALSYEQYF.

With respect to this clone: At one of its ends the junction is not consistent with the germline gene, which may arise from a read error. Other DNA sequences from this sample encode an identical CDR3 as well. The chain has TRBV9 and TRBJ1-2; D not resolved. Germline-derived CDR1 and CDR2 are SGDLS and YYNGEE. CDR3 length equals 11 residues. The CDR3 reads CASSEPGGYTF. For the CDR3, the DNA is TGTGCCAGCAGCGAGCCCGGCGGCTACACCTTT.

This clone was detected only once. One junction end does not reproduce the germline sequence, and a read error may be involved. The gene calls are TRBV6-5 and TRBJ2-3; 7 bases are a match to TRBD1. CDR3 length: 12 amino acids. Germline CDR1 and CDR2: MNHEY and SVGAGI. The CDR3 coding sequence is TGTGCCAGCAGTTACCCAGGGGGAACCTTAGATTTT. Translation: CASSYPGGTLDF.

The rearrangement links TRBV7-9 to TRBJ2-2; possibly TRBD2 for D (6 bases). V lost 5 bases and J 7 bases, leaving 11 bases between the germline ends. The germline V gene has CDR1 SEHNR and CDR2 FQNEAQ (reference sequence). This CDR3 is 13 amino acids long. CDR3 protein: CASSPQGGGELFF. CDR3 DNA: TGTGCCAGCAGCCCCCAGGGAGGCGGGGAGCTGTTTTTT.

V is TRBV14 and J is TRBJ2-7; D gene uncertain. The germline V and J ends were trimmed by 0 bases and 7 bases, with 13 bases remaining between them. The CDR3 loop spans 14 amino acids. Per the germline V gene, CDR1 is SGHDN and CDR2 is FVKESK. Here the CDR3 reads CASSQDPKAREQYF. In DNA form, the CDR3 reads TGTGCCAGCAGCCAAGACCCAAAAGCCAGGGAGCAGTACTTC.

The chain has TRBV11-2 and TRBJ2-3; 12 bases line up with TRBD2. The V and J ends lost 4 bases and 4 bases, in that order; junction bases with no gene match: 9. Germline V gives CDR1 SGHAT, CDR2 FQNNGV. The CDR3 contains 17 residues. CDR3 residues: CASSSPETSGSSDTQYF. The CDR3 bases are TGTGCCAGCAGCTCTCCAGAGACTAGCGGGAGTTCAGATACGCAGTATTTT.

The CDR3 coding sequence is TGCGCCAGCAGCCATCGAGCCGGGACAGCTCTTTACGAGCAGTACTTC. It yields the protein CASSHRAGTALYEQYF. The chain carries TRBV4-1 and TRBJ2-7, with 7 nucleotides matching TRBD1. J gave up 4 bases and V 3 bases, and 12 bases lay outside the gene matches. CDR3 size: 16 residues. In germline, CDR1 is MGHRA, CDR2 YSYEKL.